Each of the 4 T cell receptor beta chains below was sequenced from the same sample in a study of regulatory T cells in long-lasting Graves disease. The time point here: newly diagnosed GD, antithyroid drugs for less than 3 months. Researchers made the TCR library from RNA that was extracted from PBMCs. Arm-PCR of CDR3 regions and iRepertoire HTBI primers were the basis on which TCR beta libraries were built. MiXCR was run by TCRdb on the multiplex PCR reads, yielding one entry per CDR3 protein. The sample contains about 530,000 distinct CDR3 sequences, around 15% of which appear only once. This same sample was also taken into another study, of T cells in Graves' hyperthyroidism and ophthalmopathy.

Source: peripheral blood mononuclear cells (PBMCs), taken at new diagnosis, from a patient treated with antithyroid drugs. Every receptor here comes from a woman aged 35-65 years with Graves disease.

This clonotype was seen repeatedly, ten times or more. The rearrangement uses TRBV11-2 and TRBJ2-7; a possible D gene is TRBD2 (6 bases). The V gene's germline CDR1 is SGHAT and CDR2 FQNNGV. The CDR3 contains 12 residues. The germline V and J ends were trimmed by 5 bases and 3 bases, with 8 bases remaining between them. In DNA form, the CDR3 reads TGTGCCAGCAGCGTGCGGGACTACGAGCAGTACTTC. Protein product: CASSVRDYEQYF.

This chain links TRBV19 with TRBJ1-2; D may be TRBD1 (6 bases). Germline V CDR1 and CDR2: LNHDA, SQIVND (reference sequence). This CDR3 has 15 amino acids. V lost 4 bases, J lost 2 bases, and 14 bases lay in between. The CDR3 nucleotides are TGTGCCAGTAGTACGAACAGGGAAGTAAACTATGGCTACACCTTC. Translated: CASSTNREVNYGYTF.

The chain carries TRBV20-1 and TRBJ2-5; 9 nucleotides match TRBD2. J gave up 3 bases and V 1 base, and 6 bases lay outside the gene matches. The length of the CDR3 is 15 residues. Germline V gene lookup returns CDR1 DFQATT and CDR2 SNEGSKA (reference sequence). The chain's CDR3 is CSARGRTSVEETQYF. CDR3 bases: TGCAGTGCTAGAGGGCGGACTAGCGTAGAAGAGACCCAGTACTTC.

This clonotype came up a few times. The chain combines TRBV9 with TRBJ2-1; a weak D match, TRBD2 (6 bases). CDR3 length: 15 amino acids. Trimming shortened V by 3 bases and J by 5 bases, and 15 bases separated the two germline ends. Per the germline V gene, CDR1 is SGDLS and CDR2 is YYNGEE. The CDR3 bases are TGTGCCAGCAGCGCCCCCGGACTAACTAACAATGAGCAGTTCTTC. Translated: CASSAPGLTNNEQFF. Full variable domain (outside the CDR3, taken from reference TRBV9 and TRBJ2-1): DSGVTQTPKHLITATGQRVTLRCSPRSGDLSVYWYQQSLDQGLQFLIQYYNGEERAKGNILERFSAQQFPDLHSELNLSSLELGDSALYFCASSAPGLTNNEQFFGPGTRLTVL.